Described below is a single TCR beta chain sequence and its context. Its antigen remains unknown. Within Nashville, Tennessee resided all donors, each a Caucasian adult. This record comes from a study of shared clonotypes between healthy human individuals. Study conclusions and caveats: Donor clonotype sharing was expected to depend on sequencing depth.

A roughly 200 ng quantity of DNA, about 30,000 T cell genomes, went into the sorted-subset replicate PCRs. Generated by immunoSEQ multiplex PCR, the TCRdb table keeps only in-frame clones and is missing some. The sample has a few million clones, around 95% seen once; the top ten hold approximately 0.13%. This CDR3 spans 15 amino acids. CDR1 SGHDT and CDR2 YYEEEE come from the germline V gene. The ends were cut back, 2 bases at V and 5 bases at J, with 15 bases in the middle. The sequencing sample was made of naive CD4+ T cells sorted from blood. Subset of the sample: CD45RA+ positively selected. The clonotype was recovered from a man aged 18-30 years in good health. V usage is TRBV5-6 and J usage is TRBJ2-3; no reliable D call. The chain's CDR3 is CASSFETESKDTQYF. The CDR3 DNA reads as TGTGCCAGCAGCTTCGAAACCGAATCTAAAGATACGCAGTATTTT.